Listed below are T cell receptor beta chains from one sample, sequenced in a study of cytomegalovirus exposure and HLA in healthy donors. This table comes from immunoSEQ multiplex PCR, and its TCRdb copy is limited to in-frame clones, with some not included. This table has more than 130,000 clones, around 88% appearing once. Sequenced: PBMCs. The receptors were sampled from a woman aged 18-29 years in good health and CMV-seropositive. Both conserved end residues are part of each CDR3. D genes are given only for firm matches. Size is stated for part of the rows, as once, few or many counts, or as a class when the clone is expanded.

J gene,D gene,clone size,V gene,CDR3 protein,CDR3 DNA
TRBJ2-1,TRBD2,.,TRBV28,CASSLLAGVNEQFF,TGTGCCAGCAGTCTTCTAGCGGGAGTGAATGAGCAGTTCTTC
TRBJ2-7,TRBD2,once,TRBV9,CASSASSGVFYEQYF,TGTGCCAGCAGCGCCTCTAGCGGGGTTTTTTACGAGCAGTACTTC
TRBJ2-3,.,once,TRBV5-4,CASTRWGRTDTQYF,TGTGCCAGCACCCGTTGGGGGAGGACAGATACGCAGTATTTT
TRBJ2-7,TRBD2,.,TRBV18,CASSLLAGGPEAYEQYF,TGTGCCAGCTCACTACTAGCGGGAGGGCCTGAGGCCTACGAGCAGTACTTC
TRBJ1-2,TRBD1,.,TRBV28,CASSLGAGGYGYTF,TGTGCCAGCAGTTTGGGTGCAGGGGGCTATGGCTACACCTTC
TRBJ2-7,TRBD1,.,TRBV30,CAWSGTGVEQYF,TGTGCCTGGAGTGGGACAGGGGTCGAGCAGTACTTC
TRBJ1-4,.,.,TRBV6-5,CASSYSSGSTNEKLFF,TGTGCCAGCAGTTACTCGAGCGGTTCAACTAATGAAAAACTGTTTTTT
TRBJ2-2,TRBD2,.,TRBV5-4,CASSRGLAENTGELFF,TGTGCCAGCAGCCGAGGGCTAGCGGAGAACACCGGGGAGCTGTTTTTT
TRBJ2-7,.,.,TRBV9,CASSERPYSYEQYF,TGTGCCAGCAGCGAGAGGCCGTACTCCTACGAGCAGTACTTC
TRBJ2-3,.,.,TRBV29-1,CSVELAGDTQYF,TGCAGCGTTGAATTGGCGGGAGATACGCAGTATTTT
TRBJ2-7,TRBD1,.,TRBV5-1,CASSRDRVNEQYF,TGCGCCAGCAGTAGGGACAGGGTCAACGAGCAGTACTTC
TRBJ1-5,.,.,TRBV19,CASSIPNYQPQHF,TGTGCCAGTAGTATACCCAATTATCAGCCCCAGCATTTT
TRBJ2-4,TRBD1,.,TRBV5-8,CASSGGQGYDIQYF,TGTGCCAGCAGCGGGGGACAGGGGTACGACATTCAGTACTTC
TRBJ1-1,.,.,TRBV18,CASSLRGPEAFF,TGTGCCAGCTCACTCCGGGGTCCTGAAGCTTTCTTT
TRBJ1-4,.,.,TRBV9,CASSRSIAGDNEKLFF,TGTGCCAGCAGCCGTTCCATTGCGGGCGACAATGAAAAACTGTTTTTT
TRBJ1-2,TRBD1,once,TRBV6-5,CASSNRQGLGYGYTF,TGTGCCAGTTCGAATCGACAGGGGTTGGGCTATGGCTACACCTTC
TRBJ1-2,TRBD1,once,TRBV7-9,CASAQGVNYGYTF,TGTGCCAGCGCACAGGGGGTAAACTATGGCTACACCTTC
TRBJ2-2,.,.,TRBV7-7,CASSLRQTNTGELFF,TGTGCTAGCAGCTTACGACAAACGAACACCGGGGAGCTGTTTTTT
TRBJ2-7,TRBD2,.,TRBV5-1,CASSFLAGAPPYEQYF,TGCGCCAGCAGCTTCTTAGCGGGGGCGCCACCCTACGAGCAGTACTTC
TRBJ2-7,TRBD2,once,TRBV28,CASTRGGKQYF,TGTGCCAGCACCCGGGGGGGGAAGCAGTACTTC
TRBJ2-7,.,.,TRBV27,CASNNGALRDPPEQYF,TGTGCCAGCAATAACGGGGCTCTGCGGGACCCTCCGGAGCAGTACTTC
TRBJ2-1,TRBD2,.,TRBV27,CASSLYGRTYNEQFF,TGTGCCAGCAGTTTATACGGGAGGACCTACAATGAGCAGTTCTTC